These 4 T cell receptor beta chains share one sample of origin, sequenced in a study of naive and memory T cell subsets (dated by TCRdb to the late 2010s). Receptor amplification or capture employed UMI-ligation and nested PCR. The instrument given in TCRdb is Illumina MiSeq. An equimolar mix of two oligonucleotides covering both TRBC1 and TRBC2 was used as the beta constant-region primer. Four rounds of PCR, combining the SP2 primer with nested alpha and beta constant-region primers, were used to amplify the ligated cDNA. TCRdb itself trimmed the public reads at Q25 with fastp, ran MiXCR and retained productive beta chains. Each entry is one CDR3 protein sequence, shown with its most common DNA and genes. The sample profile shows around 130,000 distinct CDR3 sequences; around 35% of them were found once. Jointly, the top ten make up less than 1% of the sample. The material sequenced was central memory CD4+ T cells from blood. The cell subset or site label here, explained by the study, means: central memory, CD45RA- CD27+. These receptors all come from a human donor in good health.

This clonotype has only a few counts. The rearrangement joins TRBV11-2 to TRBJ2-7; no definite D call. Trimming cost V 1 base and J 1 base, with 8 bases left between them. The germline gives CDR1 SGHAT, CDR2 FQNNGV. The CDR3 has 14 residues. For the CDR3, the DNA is TGTGCCAGCAGCTTAGGGTACGGTTCCTACGAGCAGTACTTC. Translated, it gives CASSLGYGSYEQYF.

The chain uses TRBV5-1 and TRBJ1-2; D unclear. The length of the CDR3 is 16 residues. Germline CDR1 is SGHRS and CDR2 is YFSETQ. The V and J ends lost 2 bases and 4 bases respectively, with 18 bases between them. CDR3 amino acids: CASSLNGWEVGYGYTF. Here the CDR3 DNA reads TGCGCCAGCAGCTTAAACGGCTGGGAAGTGGGCTATGGCTACACCTTC. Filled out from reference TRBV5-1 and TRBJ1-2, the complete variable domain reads KAGVTQTPRYLIKTRGQQVTLSCSPISGHRSVSWYQQTPGQGLQFLFEYFSETQRNKGNFPGRFSGRQFSNSRSEMNVSTLELGDSALYLCASSLNGWEVGYGYTFGSGTRLTVV.

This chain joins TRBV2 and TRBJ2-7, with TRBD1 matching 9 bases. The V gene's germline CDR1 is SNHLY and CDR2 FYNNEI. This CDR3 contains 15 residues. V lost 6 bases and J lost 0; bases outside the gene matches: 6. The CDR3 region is CASRAGTGSSYEQYF. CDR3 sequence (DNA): TGTGCCAGCAGGGCGGGGACAGGGAGCTCCTACGAGCAGTACTTC. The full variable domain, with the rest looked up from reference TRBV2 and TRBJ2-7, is EPEVTQTPSHQVTQMGQEVILRCVPISNHLYFYWYRQILGQKVEFLVSFYNNEISEKSEIFDDQFSVERPDGSNFTLKIRSTKLEDSAMYFCASRAGTGSSYEQYFGPGTRLTVT.

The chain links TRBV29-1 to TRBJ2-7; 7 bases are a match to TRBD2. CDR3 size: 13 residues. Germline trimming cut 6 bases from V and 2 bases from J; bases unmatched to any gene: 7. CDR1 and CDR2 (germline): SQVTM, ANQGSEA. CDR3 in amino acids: CSVRPGGAYEQYF. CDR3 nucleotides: TGCAGCGTCCGACCGGGAGGAGCCTACGAGCAGTACTTC.